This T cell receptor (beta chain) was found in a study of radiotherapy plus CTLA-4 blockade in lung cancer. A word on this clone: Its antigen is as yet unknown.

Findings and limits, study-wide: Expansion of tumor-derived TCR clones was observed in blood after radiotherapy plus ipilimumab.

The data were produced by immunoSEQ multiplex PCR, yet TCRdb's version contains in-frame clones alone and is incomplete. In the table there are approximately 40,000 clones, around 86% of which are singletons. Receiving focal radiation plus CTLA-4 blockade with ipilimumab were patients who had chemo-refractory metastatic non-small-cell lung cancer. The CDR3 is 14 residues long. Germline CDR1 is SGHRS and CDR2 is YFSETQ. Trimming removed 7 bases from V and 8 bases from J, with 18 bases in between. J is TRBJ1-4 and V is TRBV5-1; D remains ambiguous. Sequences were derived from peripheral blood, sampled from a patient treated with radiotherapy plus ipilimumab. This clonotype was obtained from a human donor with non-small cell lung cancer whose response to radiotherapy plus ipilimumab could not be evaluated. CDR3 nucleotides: TGCGCCAGCGGAGTCGGGTCGCCAAGGGAAAAACTGTTTTTT. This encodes CASGVGSPREKLFF.